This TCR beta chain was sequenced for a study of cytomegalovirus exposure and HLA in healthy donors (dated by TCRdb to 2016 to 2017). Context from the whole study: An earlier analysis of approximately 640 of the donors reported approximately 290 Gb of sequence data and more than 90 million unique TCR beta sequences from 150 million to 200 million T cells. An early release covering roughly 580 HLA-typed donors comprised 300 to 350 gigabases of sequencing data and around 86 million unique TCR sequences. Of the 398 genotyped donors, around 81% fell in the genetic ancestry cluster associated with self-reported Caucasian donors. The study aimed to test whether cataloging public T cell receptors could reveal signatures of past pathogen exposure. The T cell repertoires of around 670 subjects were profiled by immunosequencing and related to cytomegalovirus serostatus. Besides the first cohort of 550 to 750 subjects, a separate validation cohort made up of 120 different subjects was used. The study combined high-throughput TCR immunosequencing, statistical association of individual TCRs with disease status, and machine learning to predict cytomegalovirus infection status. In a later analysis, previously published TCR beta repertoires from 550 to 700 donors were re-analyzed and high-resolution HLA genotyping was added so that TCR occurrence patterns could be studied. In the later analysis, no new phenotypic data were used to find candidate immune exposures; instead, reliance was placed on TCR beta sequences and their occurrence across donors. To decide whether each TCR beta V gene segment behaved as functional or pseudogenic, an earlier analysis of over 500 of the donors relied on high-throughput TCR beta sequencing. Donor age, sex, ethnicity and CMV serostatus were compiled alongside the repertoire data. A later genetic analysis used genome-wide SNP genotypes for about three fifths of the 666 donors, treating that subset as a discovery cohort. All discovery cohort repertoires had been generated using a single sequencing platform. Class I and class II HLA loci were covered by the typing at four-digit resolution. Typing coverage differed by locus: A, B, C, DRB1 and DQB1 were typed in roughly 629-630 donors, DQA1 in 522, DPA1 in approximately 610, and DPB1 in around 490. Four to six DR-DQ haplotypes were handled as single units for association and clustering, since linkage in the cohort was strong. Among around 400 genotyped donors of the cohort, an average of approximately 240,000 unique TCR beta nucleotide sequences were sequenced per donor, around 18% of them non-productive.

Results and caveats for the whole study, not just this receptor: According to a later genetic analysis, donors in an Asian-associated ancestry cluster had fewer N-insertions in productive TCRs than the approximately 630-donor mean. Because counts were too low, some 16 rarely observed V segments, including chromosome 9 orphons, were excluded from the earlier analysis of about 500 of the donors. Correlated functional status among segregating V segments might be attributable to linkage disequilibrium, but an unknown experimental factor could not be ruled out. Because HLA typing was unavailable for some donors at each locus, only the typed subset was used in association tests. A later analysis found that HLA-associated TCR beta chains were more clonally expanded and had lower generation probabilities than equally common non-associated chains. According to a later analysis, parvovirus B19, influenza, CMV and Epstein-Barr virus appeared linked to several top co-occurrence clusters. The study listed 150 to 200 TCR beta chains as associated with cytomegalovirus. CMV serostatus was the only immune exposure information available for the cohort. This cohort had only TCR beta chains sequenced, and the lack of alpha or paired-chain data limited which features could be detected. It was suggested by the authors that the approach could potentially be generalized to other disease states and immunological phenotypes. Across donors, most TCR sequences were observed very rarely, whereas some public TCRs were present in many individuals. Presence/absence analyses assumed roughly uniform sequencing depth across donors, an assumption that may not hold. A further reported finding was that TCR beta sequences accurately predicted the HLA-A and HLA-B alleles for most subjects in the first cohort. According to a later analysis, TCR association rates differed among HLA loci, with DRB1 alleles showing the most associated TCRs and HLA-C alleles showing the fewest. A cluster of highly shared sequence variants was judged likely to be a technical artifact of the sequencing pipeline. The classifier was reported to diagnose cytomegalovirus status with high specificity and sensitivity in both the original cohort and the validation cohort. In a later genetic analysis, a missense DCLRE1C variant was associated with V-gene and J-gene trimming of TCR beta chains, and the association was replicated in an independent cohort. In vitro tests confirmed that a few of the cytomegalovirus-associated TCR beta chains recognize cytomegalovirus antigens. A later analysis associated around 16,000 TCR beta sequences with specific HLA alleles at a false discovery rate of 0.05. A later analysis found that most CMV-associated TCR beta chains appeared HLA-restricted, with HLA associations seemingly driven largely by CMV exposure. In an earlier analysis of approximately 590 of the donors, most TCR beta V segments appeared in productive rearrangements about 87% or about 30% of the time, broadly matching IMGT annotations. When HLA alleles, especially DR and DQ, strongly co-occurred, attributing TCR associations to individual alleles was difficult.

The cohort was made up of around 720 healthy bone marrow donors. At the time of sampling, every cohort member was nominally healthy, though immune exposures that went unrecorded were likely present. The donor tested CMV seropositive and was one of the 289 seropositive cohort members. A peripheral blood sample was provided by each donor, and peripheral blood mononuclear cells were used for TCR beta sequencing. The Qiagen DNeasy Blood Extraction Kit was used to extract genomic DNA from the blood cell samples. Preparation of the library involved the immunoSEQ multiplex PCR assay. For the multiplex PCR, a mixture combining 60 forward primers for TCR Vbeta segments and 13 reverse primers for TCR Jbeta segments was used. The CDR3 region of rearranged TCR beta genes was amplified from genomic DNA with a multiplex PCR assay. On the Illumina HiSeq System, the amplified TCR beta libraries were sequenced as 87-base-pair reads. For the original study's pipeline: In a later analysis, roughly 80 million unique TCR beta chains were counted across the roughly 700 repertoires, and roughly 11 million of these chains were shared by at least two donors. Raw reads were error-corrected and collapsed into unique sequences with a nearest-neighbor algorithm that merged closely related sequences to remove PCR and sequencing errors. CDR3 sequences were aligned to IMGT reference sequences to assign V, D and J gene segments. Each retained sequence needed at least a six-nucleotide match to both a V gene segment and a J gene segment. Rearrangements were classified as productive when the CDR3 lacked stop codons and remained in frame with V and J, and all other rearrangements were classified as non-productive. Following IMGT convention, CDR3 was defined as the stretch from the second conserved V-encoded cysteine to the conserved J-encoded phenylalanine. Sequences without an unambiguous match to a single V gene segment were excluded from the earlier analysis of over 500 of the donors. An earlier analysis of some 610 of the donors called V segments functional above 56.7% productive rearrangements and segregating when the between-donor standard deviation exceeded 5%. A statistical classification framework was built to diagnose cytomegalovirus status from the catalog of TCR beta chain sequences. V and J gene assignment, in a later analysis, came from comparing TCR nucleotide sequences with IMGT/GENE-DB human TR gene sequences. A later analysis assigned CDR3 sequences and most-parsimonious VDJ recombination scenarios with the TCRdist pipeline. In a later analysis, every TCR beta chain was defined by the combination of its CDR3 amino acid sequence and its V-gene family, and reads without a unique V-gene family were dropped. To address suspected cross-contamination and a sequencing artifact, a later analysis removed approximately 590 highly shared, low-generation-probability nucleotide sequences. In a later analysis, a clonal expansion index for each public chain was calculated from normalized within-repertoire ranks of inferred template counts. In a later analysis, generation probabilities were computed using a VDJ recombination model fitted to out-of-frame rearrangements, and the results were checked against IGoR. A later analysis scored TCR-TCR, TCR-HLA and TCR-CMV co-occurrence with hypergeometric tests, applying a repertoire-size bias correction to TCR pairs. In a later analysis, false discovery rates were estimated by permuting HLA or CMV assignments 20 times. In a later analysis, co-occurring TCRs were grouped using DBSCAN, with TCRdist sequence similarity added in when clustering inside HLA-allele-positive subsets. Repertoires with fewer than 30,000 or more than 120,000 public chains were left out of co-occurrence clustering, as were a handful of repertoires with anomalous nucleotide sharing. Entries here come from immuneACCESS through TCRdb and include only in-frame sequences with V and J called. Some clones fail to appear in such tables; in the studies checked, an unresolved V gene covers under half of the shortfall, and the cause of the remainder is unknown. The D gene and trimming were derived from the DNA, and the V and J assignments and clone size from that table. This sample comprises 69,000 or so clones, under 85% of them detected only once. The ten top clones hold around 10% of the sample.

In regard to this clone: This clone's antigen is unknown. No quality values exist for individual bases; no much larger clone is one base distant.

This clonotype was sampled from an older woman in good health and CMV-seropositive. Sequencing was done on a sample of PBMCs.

The CDR3 corresponds to CASSLDPGTSGRGGEQFF. The nucleotides are TGTGCCAGCAGCTTGGACCCCGGGACTAGCGGGAGAGGGGGTGAGCAGTTCTTC. The rearranged segments are TRBV11-2 and TRBJ2-1, with 14 junctional bases fitting TRBD2. For CDR1 and CDR2, the germline V gene lists SGHAT and FQNNGV. The V end gives up 3 bases and the J end 9 bases, leaving 13 bases in the junction not matched to a gene. Reading from cysteine to phenylalanine, the CDR3 counts 18 amino acids. The read is trimmed to its CDR3 DNA, 54 bases read in frame from base 1.